This T cell receptor beta chain was sequenced during a study of cytomegalovirus exposure and HLA in healthy donors. Whole-study findings and limits: Analyzed later, association rates of TCRs varied across HLA loci, with DRB1 most and HLA-C fewest.

PCR used 60 Vbeta primers and 13 Jbeta primers. Data came from immunoSEQ multiplex PCR; TCRdb stores just in-frame clones and leaves some out. Seen here are roughly 150,000 clones, about 8.9% observed once, and the top ten hold 1.5% to 2%. Germline CDR1 and CDR2: LGHNA and YNFKEQ. The V end lost 4 bases, the J end lost 5 bases, and 14 bases lay between the germline ends. The CDR3 is 14 residues long. With regard to this clone: Its antigen is unidentified.

The chain carries TRBV4-2 and TRBJ1-1, with a tentative D call TRBD1 (5 bases). The sequenced sample was PBMCs. This clonotype originated in a man aged 50-60 years in good health and CMV-seronegative. In DNA, the CDR3 is TGTGCCAGCAGCCGACCGGGGGGAAGTACTGAAGCTTTCTTT. Translating it yields CASSRPGGSTEAFF.